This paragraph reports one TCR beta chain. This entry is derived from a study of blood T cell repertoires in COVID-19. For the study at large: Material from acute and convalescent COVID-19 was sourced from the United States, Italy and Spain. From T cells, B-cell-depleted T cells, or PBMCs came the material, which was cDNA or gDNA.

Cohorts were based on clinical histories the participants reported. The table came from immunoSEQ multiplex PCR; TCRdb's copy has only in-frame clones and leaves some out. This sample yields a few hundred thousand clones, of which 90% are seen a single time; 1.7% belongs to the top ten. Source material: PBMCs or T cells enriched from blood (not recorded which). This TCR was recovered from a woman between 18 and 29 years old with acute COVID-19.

The CDR3 DNA sequence: TGCGCCAGCAGCCAAGATCGGGGGGGCGCAGCTAATGAAAAACTGTTTTTT. Encoded protein: CASSQDRGGAANEKLFF. The J gene is TRBJ1-4, the V gene TRBV4-3; tentatively, D is TRBD1 (6 bases). Trimming took 0 bases from V and 3 from J, leaving 14 bases between them. Looked up from germline, CDR1 is LGHNA and CDR2 is YSLEER. CDR3 length: 17 residues.